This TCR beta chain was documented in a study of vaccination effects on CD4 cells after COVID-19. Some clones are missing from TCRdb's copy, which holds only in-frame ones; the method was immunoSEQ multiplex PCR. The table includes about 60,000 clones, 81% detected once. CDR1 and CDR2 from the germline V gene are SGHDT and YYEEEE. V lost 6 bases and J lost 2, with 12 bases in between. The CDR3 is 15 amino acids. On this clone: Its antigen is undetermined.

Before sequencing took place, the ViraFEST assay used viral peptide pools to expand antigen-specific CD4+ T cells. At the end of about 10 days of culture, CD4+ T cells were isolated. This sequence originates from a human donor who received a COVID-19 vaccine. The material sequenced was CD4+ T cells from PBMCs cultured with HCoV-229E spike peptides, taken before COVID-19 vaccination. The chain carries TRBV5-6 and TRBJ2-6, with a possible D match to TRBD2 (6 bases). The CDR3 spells CASTPWGAGANVLTF. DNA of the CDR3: TGTGCCAGCACCCCTTGGGGGGCTGGGGCCAACGTCCTGACTTTC.